These T cell receptor beta chains were read from a single sample in a study of T cells after yellow fever vaccination. TCRdb passed the 5' RACE reads through MiXCR, listing each CDR3 protein once. The table lists around 350,000 distinct CDR3 sequences, approximately 5.7% of them singletons. The sample consisted of PBMCs, taken 5 days after the yellow fever booster vaccination. These receptors originate from a man aged 30 to 45 who received the YFV17D yellow fever vaccine. Both conserved end residues are part of each CDR3. A D gene is named only where the DNA matches it firmly. Clone size is stated in some rows and not others, as once, few, many or a class when expanded.

V	size	J	D	DNA	CDR3
TRBV5-1	NA	TRBJ2-5	NA	TGCGCCAGCAGCTCTCCTCTCCCGGGGGAGACCCAGTACTTC	CASSSPLPGETQYF
TRBV6-2/TRBV6-3	NA	TRBJ2-5	NA	TGTGCCAGCAGCATCTTAGCGTCGGTCCAAGAGACCCAGTACTTC	CASSILASVQETQYF
TRBV6-2/TRBV6-3	NA	TRBJ2-7	TRBD2	TGTGCCAGTTTAGCGGGAGGGAGCTCCTACGAGCAGTACTTC	CASLAGGSSYEQYF
TRBV4-2	few	TRBJ2-1	TRBD1	TGTGCCAGCAGCCAAAGGACAGGGAGTTACAATGAGCAGTTCTTC	CASSQRTGSYNEQFF
TRBV7-2	many	TRBJ2-3	NA	TGTGCCAGCAGCTCGGGGTATGGGGATACGCAGTATTTT	CASSSGYGDTQYF
TRBV20-1	NA	TRBJ2-3	TRBD2	TGCAGTGCTCCTACTAGCGGGTTCACAGATACGCAGTATTTT	CSAPTSGFTDTQYF
TRBV5-1	NA	TRBJ2-1	TRBD2	TGCGCCAGCAGCTCACAATTGACTAGCGGCAACAATGAGCAGTTCTTC	CASSSQLTSGNNEQFF
TRBV5-1	NA	TRBJ1-1	NA	TGCGCCAGCAGCTCCAGGGCCGACACTGAAGCTTTCTTT	CASSSRADTEAFF
TRBV19	NA	TRBJ2-1	TRBD2	TGTGCCAGTAGTATAAGCCTAGCGGGAGCTTGGGAGCAGTTCTTC	CASSISLAGAWEQFF
TRBV20-1	few	TRBJ2-5	TRBD2	TGCAGTGCTCTCCCGACTAGCGGGAGTAAGACCCAGTACTTC	CSALPTSGSKTQYF
TRBV10-3	NA	TRBJ2-5	NA	TGTGCCATCAGTGGCACTAACCAAGAGACCCAGTACTTC	CAISGTNQETQYF
TRBV7-2	NA	TRBJ2-1	NA	TGTGCCAGCAGCTTACACAGGGAGGGCAATGAGCAGTTCTTC	CASSLHREGNEQFF
TRBV20-1	many	TRBJ2-1	NA	TGCAGTGTATGGGGGAGTTACAATGAGCAGTTCTTC	CSVWGSYNEQFF
TRBV7-9	many	TRBJ2-3	NA	TGTGCCAGCAGCTCCGGGGGCAGGGACGTAGATACGCAGTATTTT	CASSSGGRDVDTQYF
TRBV29-1	few	TRBJ1-3	NA	TGCAGCGTTAGGCAGCCCTCCTCTGGAAACACCATATATTTT	CSVRQPSSGNTIYF
TRBV7-9	many	TRBJ2-1	NA	TGTGCCTCAACCGGTGCCAATGAGCAGTTCTTC	CASTGANEQFF
TRBV7-2	many	TRBJ2-3	TRBD2	TGTGCCAGCAGCTTCTGGACTAGCCGAACAGATACGCAGTATTTT	CASSFWTSRTDTQYF
TRBV9	few	TRBJ2-1	NA	TGTGCCAGCAGCGTAGTCGGGGGGCAGTTCTTC	CASSVVGGQFF
TRBV5-1	few	TRBJ2-1	NA	TGCGCCAGCAGCTTGGAAGCGGCAAGCAATGAGCAGTTCTTC	CASSLEAASNEQFF
TRBV18	many	TRBJ1-5	NA	TGTGCCAGCAAATCAGGTGATCGTCAGCCCCAGCATTTT	CASKSGDRQPQHF
TRBV29-1	few	TRBJ2-2	NA	TGCAGCGTTGAATGGGGCGGGGAGCTGTTTTTT	CSVEWGGELFF
TRBV9	NA	TRBJ2-1	NA	TGTGCCAGCAGCCCTCGGGACCCACAATCCTACAATGAGCAGTTCTTC	CASSPRDPQSYNEQFF
TRBV30	few	TRBJ2-4	NA	TGTGCCTGGAGTGGGGGGAACATTCAGTACTTC	CAWSGGNIQYF
TRBV5-1	NA	TRBJ2-5	NA	TGCGCCAGCAGCATGGACGCATACAGTCAGTACTTC	CASSMDAYSQYF
TRBV27	many	TRBJ2-5	TRBD2	TGTGCCAGTCCTCTAGCGGGACGAGAGACCCAGTACTTC	CASPLAGRETQYF
TRBV4-2	few	TRBJ2-5	NA	TGTGCCAGCAGCCAAGGAGATGGGGAGACCCAGTACTTC	CASSQGDGETQYF
TRBV6-1	many	TRBJ1-6	NA	TGTGCCAGCAGTGAAAGGCCGGTGCAGAGGACCGAGAATTCACCCCTCCACTTT	CASSERPVQRTENSPLHF
TRBV19	NA	TRBJ2-1	NA	TGTGCCAGTACGGGTGGAGACTCCCTTTTCTTC	CASTGGDSLFF
TRBV5-1	NA	TRBJ2-5	NA	TGCGCCAGCGGGAATCGAGGGGGAGAGACCCAGTACTTC	CASGNRGGETQYF
TRBV4-3	NA	TRBJ2-7	NA	TGCGCCAGCAGCCAAGCACGTGGCTACGAGCAGTACTTC	CASSQARGYEQYF
TRBV29-1	many	TRBJ1-2	NA	TGCAGCGTTTCCCACAGGGAGGCTAACTATGGCTACACCTTC	CSVSHREANYGYTF
TRBV7-2	NA	TRBJ2-4	NA	TGTGCCAGCAGCTTAGGGGGGCTGGCCAAAAACATTCAGTACTTC	CASSLGGLAKNIQYF
TRBV7-9	few	TRBJ1-2	NA	TGTGCCAGCAGCTTGAAGGGAGGTCCAAACTATGGCTACACCTTC	CASSLKGGPNYGYTF
TRBV5-5	NA	TRBJ1-5	NA	TGTGCCAGCAGCCAGGGACATGGGGCTTGGCAGCCCCAGCATTTT	CASSQGHGAWQPQHF
TRBV4-1	few	TRBJ2-1	TRBD2	TGCGCCAGCAGCCACCTGGGGGGGGACGCGGGTCAGTTCTTC	CASSHLGGDAGQFF
TRBV7-2	few	TRBJ1-2	TRBD1	TGTGCCAGCAGCTTACCGCCGAGTTCCATCCGGGACAGTCGTTTGCGTGGCTACACCTTC	CASSLPPSSIRDSRLRGYTF
TRBV23-1	few	TRBJ2-2	TRBD2	TGCGCCAGCAGTCAATATATGAAGCGGGAGGGCCGGTGCGGCACCGGGGAGCTGTTTTTT	CASSQYMKREGRCGTGELFF
TRBV5-6	many	TRBJ2-3	TRBD2	TGTGCCAGCAGCTTAGGACTAGCGGGAGCGGATACGCAGTATTTT	CASSLGLAGADTQYF
TRBV6-1	many	TRBJ2-7	TRBD2	TGTGCCAGCACCCCGGGACTAGCGGGGAACTCCTACGAGCAGTACTTC	CASTPGLAGNSYEQYF
TRBV29-1	many	TRBJ2-1	TRBD1	TGCAGCGTAAGAACCGGGACAGCTCACAATGAGCAGTTCTTC	CSVRTGTAHNEQFF
TRBV7-6	few	TRBJ2-3	TRBD2	TGTGCCAGCAGTTATACTAGCGGGAGTTATGATACGCAGTATTTT	CASSYTSGSYDTQYF
TRBV6-5	NA	TRBJ2-7	TRBD1	TGTTCCAGCAGTAACAATGACAGGGCCCTAGCATACGAGCAGTACTTC	CSSSNNDRALAYEQYF
TRBV10-3	many	TRBJ2-5	NA	TGTGCCATACGGCTGGAGGGACGTGAGACCCAGTACTTC	CAIRLEGRETQYF
TRBV7-9	NA	TRBJ2-2	NA	TGTGCCAGCAGCTTTGTGCGCGGGAACACCGGGGAGCTGTTTTTT	CASSFVRGNTGELFF
TRBV6-1	many	TRBJ2-1	NA	TGTGCCAGCAGTCCCCCCGGAGGGCTAGCTTACAATGAGCAGTTCTTC	CASSPPGGLAYNEQFF
TRBV7-2	many	TRBJ2-4	TRBD2	TGTGCCAGCAGCTTGGTGGGAGGGAAAAACATTCAGTACTTC	CASSLVGGKNIQYF
TRBV20-1	NA	TRBJ1-4	NA	TGCAGTGCTAGAGGACAGGCAAGCGAAAAACTGTTTTTT	CSARGQASEKLFF